This T cell receptor (beta chain) was recovered during a study of blood T cell repertoires in COVID-19. V gave up 9 bases and J gave up 2 bases, with 7 bases separating them. The CDR3 totals 11 residues. CDR1 is LNHDA, CDR2 SQIVND, per germline (reference sequence). Some clones are missing from TCRdb's copy, which holds only in-frame ones; the method was immunoSEQ multiplex PCR. The table has around 80,000 clones, over 75% seen once. The source of this sequence is an older man with acute or convalescent COVID-19. V and J are TRBV19 and TRBJ1-2; D not certain. Sequencing was carried out using peripheral blood. The CDR3 DNA reads as TGTGCCAGCTCGAGGAACTATGGCTACACCTTC. It specifies CASSRNYGYTF.